This TCR beta chain was obtained from a study of blood T cell repertoires in COVID-19. Study context: Samples taken during acute and convalescent COVID-19 were collected in the United States, Italy and Spain. PBMCs, B-cell-depleted T cells, or T cells provided the cDNA or gDNA that made up the material.

Per the authors' pipeline: The assay estimated nucleated cells by amplifying reference gene primers. This table comes from immunoSEQ multiplex PCR, and its TCRdb copy is limited to in-frame clones, with some not included. V and J calls and clone size are given by that table; D and trimming were obtained from the DNA. Seen here are under 200,000 clones, about 82% observed once, and the top ten hold roughly 0.91%. Germline CDR1 is LGHNA and CDR2 is YSLEER. V shed 1 base, J shed 8 bases, and the junction held 7 bases outside the gene matches. The CDR3 extends over 14 amino acids. Seattle enrolled patients during active infection and tracked them longitudinally.

The receptor comes from a man in his fifties or sixties with COVID-19, enrolled during active disease. This chain joins TRBV4-3 and TRBJ1-2; 7 nucleotides agree with TRBD1. Sequencing input: peripheral blood. CDR3 in DNA: TGCGCCAGCAGCCAAGTACAGGGGTTACGGGGCTACACCTTC. This gives the protein CASSQVQGLRGYTF.